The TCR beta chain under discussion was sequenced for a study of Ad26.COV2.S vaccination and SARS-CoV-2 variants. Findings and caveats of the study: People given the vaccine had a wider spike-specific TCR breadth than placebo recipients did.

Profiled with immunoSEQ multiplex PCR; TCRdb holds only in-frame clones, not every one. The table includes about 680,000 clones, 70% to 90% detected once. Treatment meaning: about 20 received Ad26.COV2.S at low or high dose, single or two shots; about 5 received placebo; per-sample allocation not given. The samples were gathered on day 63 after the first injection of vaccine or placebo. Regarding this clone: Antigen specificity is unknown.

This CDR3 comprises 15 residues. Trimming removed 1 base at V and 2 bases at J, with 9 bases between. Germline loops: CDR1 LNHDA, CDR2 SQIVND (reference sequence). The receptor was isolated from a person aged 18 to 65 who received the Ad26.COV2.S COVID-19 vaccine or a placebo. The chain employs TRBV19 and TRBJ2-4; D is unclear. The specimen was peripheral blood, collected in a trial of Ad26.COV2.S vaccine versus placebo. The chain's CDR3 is CASSIGLETKNIQYF. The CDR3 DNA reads TGTGCCAGTAGTATAGGACTGGAGACCAAAAACATTCAGTACTTC.